The T cell receptor beta chain under discussion was sequenced for a study of shared clonotypes between healthy human individuals (dated by TCRdb to the early 2020s). With respect to the entire study: The cohort included three men and a couple of women between 18 and 49 years of age. To estimate repertoire size and how much clonotypes are shared between individuals, the study performed deep sequencing of blood TCR repertoires from five healthy adults. For each donor, three plates each were used for CD4 naive and CD4 memory, two plates were used for CD8 naive, and one plate was used for CD8 memory. Between about 0.9 and 10 billion PBMCs per donor were obtained by leukapheresis. To increase sequencing depth and limit assay-specific biases, different laboratories used diverse techniques to prepare libraries and sequence TCR repertoires. What the authors observed across the whole study: Because the study included a small number of donors, the genetic and exposure-history diversity represented was limited. Even with the large sequencing depth, rarefaction of the sorted-subset datasets indicated that sequencing was incomplete. Pairwise subsampling indicated that sequencing depth was expected to affect the degree of clonotype sharing among donors. Naive subsets generally had larger estimated clonotype richness than memory subsets. About 5% of naive CD4, 3% to 4% of naive CD8, 2% to 2.5% of memory CD4, and about 0.4% of memory CD8 clonotypes were shared across several donors. Sampling was restricted to blood, and TCR repertoires in tissue are likely to differ from TCR repertoires in blood. Higher generation probabilities were observed for clonotypes shared by all four sorted-subset donors than for non-shared clonotypes.

Trimming at the junction amounts to 1 base on V and 9 bases on J, and the germline ends lie 19 bases apart. According to the germline V gene, CDR1 reads MGHDK and CDR2 reads SYGVNS. Spanning cysteine to phenylalanine, the CDR3 consists of 15 amino acids. Kept here is only the CDR3 DNA, which spans 45 bases and is read in frame from base 1. As to this clone: It has no known antigen specificity. Nothing much larger sits one base from this clone, and base qualities are not available.

Using the deep immunoSEQ assay, multiplex PCR amplified TCR CDR3 regions from genomic DNA. Genomic DNA extracted from each cell subset was distributed evenly over all wells of several immunoSEQ 96-well plates, and each plate served as one replicate. For sorted subsets, roughly 200 ng of genomic DNA, equivalent to 30,000 or so T cell genomes, went into each replicate PCR. The purified libraries were quantified using a Qubit 3.0 fluorometer, sized with a Bioanalyzer 2100, and then quantified again using the KAPA Library Quantification kit. Every immunoSEQ 96-well plate was sequenced on a dedicated single-read 150-cycle Illumina NextSeq 550 flow cell. In the paper's pipeline: Because only junctional sequences without quality scores were contained in the immunoSEQ output, filtering matching that applied to full-length reads could not be performed. Sequences were annotated with PyIR, a Python wrapper for IgBLAST v1.9, using IMGT germline references to assign V/J genes and CDR3. Any read was removed if the V/J assignment was weak (E-value above 1e-6), the CDR3 was missing, or the read contained stop codons, out-of-frame junctions, or ambiguous translated residues. V3J clonotypes were defined as sequences sharing the same inferred V gene, J gene, and CDR3 amino acid sequence. The percentage overlap between two repertoires was calculated by dividing the number of shared unique clonotypes by the size of the smaller repertoire. RTK rarefaction, the Chao1 estimator, and Recon v2.1 estimates of unobserved clonotypes were used to assess repertoire richness. Generation probabilities for all TCRbeta clonotypes obtained by the gDNA method from a handful of donors were computed using OLGA. In TCRdb, the immuneACCESS table is reduced to in-frame sequences with V and J assigned. These tables do not hold every clone; where another copy was compared, an unresolved V gene accounts for under half, and the others remain unexplained. The V and J calls and clone size are taken from that table; D and trimming were inferred from the DNA. The sample includes roughly 2.6 million clones, with approximately 90% observed a single time. Of the sample, roughly 0.13% falls within the top ten clones.

Donors were healthy HIV-negative adults with no recently reported acute infections or vaccinations. Only Caucasian adults living in Nashville, Tennessee, USA were represented among the donors. CD4+ T cells were enriched by magnetic negative selection; naive cells were then positively selected on CD45RA, and the negative fraction formed the memory subset. Blood was obtained by leukapheresis, after which PBMCs were separated by Ficoll-Histopaque density gradient centrifugation and cryopreserved in liquid nitrogen vapor phase. Purity and quantity of every magnetically sorted T cell population were checked by analytical flow cytometry. Genomic DNA was isolated from each sorted fraction and quantified by UV absorbance on a Nanodrop 2000c.

The sequencing sample was made of naive CD4+ T cells sorted from blood. The sample's cell subset or site label is to be understood as: CD45RA+ positively selected. The TCR sequence derives from a man aged 18 to 30 in good health. The chain is encoded by TRBV25-1 joined to TRBJ2-7; TRBD1 is a possible D gene, resting on 6 matching bases. The CDR3 reads as follows: CASSESGTPTGSQYF. The DNA sequence is as follows: TGTGCCAGCAGTGAATCCGGGACACCAACCGGGTCGCAGTACTTC.